This record covers a single T cell receptor (beta chain). The germline CDR1 and CDR2 sequences are SGHTA and FQGNSA. The CDR3 is made up of 16 amino acids. The V end was cut by 0 bases, the J end by 11 bases, with 17 bases between. Produced via immunoSEQ multiplex PCR; TCRdb's table is partial and in-frame only. The sample records roughly 230,000 clones, 82% being singletons. The record originates from a study of blood T cell repertoires in COVID-19. The origin of this receptor is a woman of 80 years or more with acute or convalescent COVID-19. Sample: peripheral blood. The chain is built from TRBV7-2 and TRBJ1-6, with a weak D call TRBD1 (5 bases). CDR3 sequence: CASSLAIGQGGAPLHF. The CDR3 DNA reads TGTGCCAGCAGCTTAGCGATTGGGCAGGGAGGCGCACCCCTCCACTTT.